These 18 T cell receptor beta chains originate from one sample sequenced in a study of T cells expressing NK-cell markers. TCRdb re-called the 5' RACE reads and shows each CDR3 protein once, DNA omitted. The listing contains about 550,000 distinct CDR3 sequences. The specimen sequenced was blood T cells: a sorted CD56 or NKG2C T cell subset, CD4+ or CD8+ T cells, or bulk PBMC T cells (not recorded which). The receptors come from a man between 18 and 29 years old in good health.

The CDR3 loop reads CASSQAPGDRGSEQYF. The chain links TRBV5-1 to TRBJ2-7; TCRdb proposes TRBD1, but this gene call is untestable without DNA. This CDR3 has 16 residues. Germline CDR1 reads SGHRS; CDR2 reads YFSETQ.

The J gene is TRBJ1-2, the V gene TRBV29-1. This CDR3 spans 12 amino acids. The germline V gene encodes CDR1 SQVTM and CDR2 ANQGSEA. The CDR3 spells CSVEPVLYHYTF.

The chain uses TRBV5-1 and TRBJ2-7. CDR1 SGHRS and CDR2 YFSETQ come from the germline V gene. The CDR3 totals 13 residues. CDR3 in amino acids: CASSLTDSYEQYF. The variable domain in full, with the rest retrieved from reference TRBV5-1 and TRBJ2-7, is KAGVTQTPRYLIKTRGQQVTLSCSPISGHRSVSWYQQTPGQGLQFLFEYFSETQRNKGNFPGRFSGRQFSNSRSEMNVSTLELGDSALYLCASSLTDSYEQYFGPGTRLTVT.

The gene calls are TRBV3-1 and TRBJ2-5; the TRBD2 assignment by TCRdb is unverifiable without DNA. Germline CDR1 and CDR2: LGHDT and YNNKEL (reference sequence). The CDR3 is 16 residues long. The CDR3 loop reads CASSERRLAGWETQYF.

J is TRBJ2-7 and V is TRBV4-3; lacking DNA, the TRBD1 call made by TCRdb goes unchecked. The V gene's germline CDR1 is LGHNA and CDR2 YSLEER. CDR3 length: 15 residues. CDR3 residues: CASSQETGFRYEQYF.

The gene calls are TRBV20-1 and TRBJ2-3. The CDR3 contains 14 residues. Germline V lookup: CDR1 DFQATT, CDR2 SNEGSKA (reference sequence). This chain's CDR3 is CSARSRRLTDTQYF.

The chain links TRBV20-1 to TRBJ2-2; no DNA is available, so the TRBD1 call from TCRdb remains unchecked. Germline V gene lookup returns CDR1 DFQATT and CDR2 SNEGSKA (reference sequence). This CDR3 has 13 amino acids. Here the CDR3 reads CSAIRQGGGELFF.

The rearrangement links TRBV20-1 to TRBJ2-5; TCRdb selects TRBD1, and the lack of DNA leaves this call unchecked. This CDR3 comprises 14 residues. Germline CDR1 is DFQATT and CDR2 is SNEGSKA (reference sequence). The CDR3 loop reads CSAAREESQETQYF.

The gene calls are TRBV3-1 and TRBJ2-7; TCRdb picks TRBD1, but there is no DNA to check that call. The CDR3 has 14 amino acids. CDR1 and CDR2 from the germline V gene are LGHDT and YNNKEL (reference sequence). Here the CDR3 reads CASSQDRDGYEQYF.

The gene calls are TRBV29-1 and TRBJ1-4; the TCRdb call, TRBD1, lacks DNA for checking. CDR1 is SQVTM and CDR2 is ANQGSEA in the germline V gene. CDR3 length: 14 residues. This CDR3 is CSVGLGSANEKLFF.

The chain recombines TRBV10-3 with TRBJ2-1; lacking DNA, the TRBD2 call made by TCRdb goes unchecked. Per germline, CDR1 ENHRY and CDR2 SYGVKD. This CDR3 has 13 amino acids. The CDR3 sequence is CAIGTRGGGEQFF.

This sequence joins TRBV7-8 and TRBJ1-1; TCRdb outputs TRBD1, but without DNA this stays unchecked. In germline, CDR1 is SGHVS, CDR2 FQNEAQ. The CDR3 has 15 amino acids. CDR3: CASRRGRRGNTEAFF.

The CDR3 spells CASSHLSTGPYNEQFF. The gene calls are TRBV14 and TRBJ2-1. The CDR3 extends over 16 amino acids. Germline loops: CDR1 SGHDN, CDR2 FVKESK.

The CDR3 region is CATFPSNFGTEAFF. The chain is built from TRBV6-5 and TRBJ1-1. This CDR3 spans 14 amino acids. Germline-derived CDR1 and CDR2 are MNHEY and SVGAGI.

The CDR3: CASKYPTSKGTGELFF. The gene calls are TRBV12-3 or TRBV12-4 and TRBJ2-2; TCRdb proposes TRBD2, but this gene call is untestable without DNA. This CDR3 comprises 16 residues.

The J gene is TRBJ2-3, the V gene TRBV12-3 or TRBV12-4. CDR3 length equals 14 residues. CDR3 amino acids: CASSLAWGTDTQYF.

The chain links TRBV11-2 to TRBJ2-3. Germline CDR1 SGHAT, CDR2 FQNNGV. The CDR3 has 15 residues. CDR3 residues: CASSLMADSTDTQYF.

The chain links TRBV12-3 or TRBV12-4 to TRBJ2-6; TCRdb returns TRBD2, unconfirmable since there is no DNA. This CDR3 is 14 amino acids long. CDR3 in amino acids: CASSLTTGANVLTF.